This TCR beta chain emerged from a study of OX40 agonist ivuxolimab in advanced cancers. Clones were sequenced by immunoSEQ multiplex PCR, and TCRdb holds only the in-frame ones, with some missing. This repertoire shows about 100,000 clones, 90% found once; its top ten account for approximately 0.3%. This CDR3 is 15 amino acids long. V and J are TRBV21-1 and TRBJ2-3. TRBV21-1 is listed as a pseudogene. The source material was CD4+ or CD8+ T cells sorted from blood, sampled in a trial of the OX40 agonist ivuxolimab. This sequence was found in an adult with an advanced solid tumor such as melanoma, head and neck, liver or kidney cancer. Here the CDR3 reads CASSKFGLNTDTQYF. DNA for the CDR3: TGTGCCAGCAGCAAATTTGGGTTAAACACAGATACGCAGTATTTT.